This TCR beta chain was identified in a study of identical twins. CDR1 and CDR2 (germline): SGHVS, FNYEAQ. V lost 5 bases, J lost 0 bases, and 2 bases stayed unmatched. The CDR3 is 15 amino acids. Study observations and caveats: Less excess twin sharing appeared in beta out-of-frame sequences. In drawing conclusions, the study used cross-sectional statistical analysis and did not follow the same donors. Abundant cord blood beta clonotypes carried fewer insertions; memory repertoires showed none.

TCRdb processed the 5' RACE reads anew with MiXCR; each CDR3 protein has one entry. The sample includes approximately 300,000 distinct CDR3 sequences, less than 9.5% of them seen just once. In the case of this clonotype: Its antigen is undetermined.

This same sample was also taken into another study, of yellow fever vaccine responses in identical twins.

The TCR comes from a woman between 18 and 29 years old in good health. The chain uses TRBV7-6 and TRBJ2-3; 10 positions match TRBD1. The specimen sequenced was CD8+ T cells sorted from blood. CDR3 protein: CASSEDRGSTDTQYF. The CDR3 DNA sequence: TGTGCCAGCAGCGAGGACAGGGGGAGCACAGATACGCAGTATTTT.